Listed below are T cell receptor beta chains from one sample, sequenced in a study of identical twins. From the 5' RACE reads, TCRdb called clonotypes with MiXCR, one entry per CDR3 protein. The sample carries hundreds of thousands of distinct CDR3 sequences, 6.1% recorded once. The sequencing input was naive T cells sorted from blood. The receptors were gathered from a man aged 18 to 29 in good health. Each CDR3 is given with its conserved first and last residue. A D gene is named only where the DNA matches it firmly. Size is omitted from some rows. Given values are once, few, many or a class for expanded clones.

d_gene	abundance	v_gene	j_gene	CDR3aa	CDR3nt
NA	NA	TRBV11-2	TRBJ2-7	CASSYLRESYEQYF	TGTGCCAGCAGCTATTTGCGGGAATCCTACGAGCAGTACTTC
NA	NA	TRBV18	TRBJ1-2	CASSPKGDRGYTF	TGTGCCAGCTCACCAAAGGGGGACCGGGGCTACACCTTC
NA	few	TRBV12-3/TRBV12-4	TRBJ2-5	CASSLQGPQAAQYF	TGTGCCAGCAGTTTACAGGGGCCTCAGGCGGCCCAGTACTTC
NA	many	TRBV5-1	TRBJ2-1	CASRGRIESHEQFF	TGCGCCAGCAGAGGGAGAATAGAGAGCCATGAGCAGTTCTTC
NA	NA	TRBV11-2	TRBJ2-2	CASSLHGWELFF	TGTGCCAGCAGCTTACACGGGTGGGAGCTGTTTTTT
TRBD2	many	TRBV29-1	TRBJ2-1	CSVSGTSVYNEQFF	TGCAGCGTGTCCGGGACTAGCGTCTACAATGAGCAGTTCTTC
TRBD2	NA	TRBV11-2	TRBJ2-2	CASSSGTRMFGELFF	TGTGCCAGCAGCTCCGGGACTAGGATGTTCGGGGAGCTGTTTTTT
TRBD1	few	TRBV5-1	TRBJ2-7	CASSLRGTGVEQYF	TGCGCCAGCAGCTTACGAGGGACAGGGGTCGAGCAGTACTTC
TRBD1	many	TRBV20-1	TRBJ1-5	CSARARTGYSNQPQHF	TGCAGTGCTAGAGCCCGGACAGGCTATAGCAATCAGCCCCAGCATTTT
NA	NA	TRBV28	TRBJ2-5	CASSSLRGQETQYF	TGTGCCAGCAGTTCGCTTCGGGGGCAAGAGACCCAGTACTTC
TRBD1	few	TRBV12-3/TRBV12-4	TRBJ1-2	CASSLGAGGGYGYTF	TGTGCCAGCAGTTTAGGGGCAGGGGGCGGCTATGGCTACACCTTC